This TCR beta chain came from a study of T cell responses to AZD1222 COVID-19 vaccine. The germline V gene encodes CDR1 SGHTA and CDR2 FQGNSA. The CDR3 is 13 residues long. V was clipped by 7 bases and J by 0 bases, with 7 bases between them. Points from the study as a whole: Among the donors, most were white British and more were female, and clonal diversity was possibly underestimated.

About this clone itself: Antigen specificity is unknown.

The protocol was immunoSEQ multiplex PCR, while the TCRdb copy is restricted to in-frame clones and leaves out a portion. The repertoire holds 100,000 or so clones, with 89% as singletons. The clonotype originates from an adult who received the AZD1222 COVID-19 vaccine. The sequenced sample was peripheral blood, obtained 28 days after the second AZD1222 dose. The chain is built from TRBV7-2 and TRBJ1-5; D ambiguous. The CDR3 here is CASNDYSNQPQHF. CDR3 nucleotides: TGTGCCAGCAACGATTATAGCAATCAGCCCCAGCATTTT.